A selection of T cell receptor beta chains follows, all from one sample in a study of identical twins. TCRdb used MiXCR to reprocess the 5' RACE reads, holding one entry per CDR3 protein. The sample yields approximately 700,000 distinct CDR3 sequences, roughly 18% seen once. The same sample was also studied in work on T cells expressing NK-cell markers.

Source material: PBMCs. The receptors were sampled from a woman aged 18-29 years in good health. The CDR3 runs from the conserved cysteine through the conserved F or W. The D gene is left open where the match is weak. Some rows have no size entry. The others give once, few or many, or a class for an expanded clone.

clone_size d_call j_call v_call cdr3_nt cdr3_aa
- - TRBJ2-2 TRBV12-3/TRBV12-4 TGTGCCAGCAGTCAAATGAACACCGGGGAGCTGTTTTTT CASSQMNTGELFF
few - TRBJ2-5 TRBV5-1 TGCGCCACCTCTGCCGGGGTAGAAGAGACCCAGTACTTC CATSAGVEETQYF
- TRBD1 TRBJ2-1 TRBV5-6 TGTGCCAGCAGCTTTGACAGGGGATTAGATGAGCAGTTCTTC CASSFDRGLDEQFF
once - TRBJ2-5 TRBV5-4 TGTGCCAGCAGCTCTGGAGGGCAGGGGAAGGAGACCCAGTACTTC CASSSGGQGKETQYF
few TRBD1 TRBJ2-3 TRBV20-1 TGCAGTGCTCGACAGGGGAGAAGAACAGATACGCAGTATTTT CSARQGRRTDTQYF
- TRBD1 TRBJ2-3 TRBV19 TGTGCCAGTAGTTCGTACAGGGGAGATACGCAGTATTTT CASSSYRGDTQYF
few - TRBJ2-7 TRBV20-1 TGCAGTGCTACAGGGTTAGGGGACGAGCAGTACTTC CSATGLGDEQYF
- - TRBJ2-5 TRBV7-8 TGTGCCAGCAGCTTAGGGGGAGTTAGTTGGGAGACCCAGTACTTC CASSLGGVSWETQYF
- TRBD1 TRBJ1-5 TRBV2 TGTGCCAGCAGTGAATCAACAGGGGGCATTCAGCCCCAGCATTTT CASSESTGGIQPQHF
- - TRBJ1-5 TRBV20-1 TGCAGTGCTAGAGATTCTTTAGGGGGGAGTCAGCCCCAGCATTTT CSARDSLGGSQPQHF
few TRBD1 TRBJ1-4 TRBV20-1 TGCAGTGCTAGAGATCCTCAGGGGGGCGGCGAAAAACTGTTTTTT CSARDPQGGGEKLFF
- - TRBJ1-4 TRBV30 TGTGCCTGGAGGATCGGTAATGAAAAACTGTTTTTT CAWRIGNEKLFF
- - TRBJ1-6 TRBV20-1 TGCAGTGCCCGCCGGGAGGGCTCCTATAATTCACCCCTCCACTTT CSARREGSYNSPLHF
many TRBD1 TRBJ2-1 TRBV29-1 TGCAGCGGGAAAATCCGGGACAGGTCCACAATTGAGCAGTTCTTC CSGKIRDRSTIEQFF
- - TRBJ1-6 TRBV5-1 TGCGCCAGCAGCTCGGGGGGTCCAGGGTCAAATTCACCCCTCCACTTT CASSSGGPGSNSPLHF
once TRBD1 TRBJ2-2 TRBV10-3 TGTGCCATCAGTGGCCCCCGACAGGGCAACACCGGGGAGCTGTTTTTT CAISGPRQGNTGELFF
- TRBD2 TRBJ2-3 TRBV4-1 TGCGCCAGCAGCCCCGGGACTAGCGGAGCCACAGATACGCAGTATTTT CASSPGTSGATDTQYF
few TRBD2 TRBJ2-3 TRBV9 TGTGCCAGCAGCGCTCGGACTAGCGGGAGTATCGATACGCAGTATTTT CASSARTSGSIDTQYF
few - TRBJ2-3 TRBV29-1 TGCAGCGCCATCCGTAGGACTTTAACAGATACGCAGTATTTT CSAIRRTLTDTQYF
few - TRBJ2-7 TRBV20-1 TGCAGTGCCCGTCTCCCAAGCGAGGGGTACTACGAGCAGTACTTC CSARLPSEGYYEQYF
few - TRBJ2-3 TRBV20-1 TGCAGTGCCCATGTGCGGGGCCGGAGGGAGCGCACAGATACGCAGTATTTT CSAHVRGRRERTDTQYF
- - TRBJ2-7 TRBV20-1 TGCAGTGCTAGGCCCGGTGAGCTGGCTTACTACGAGCAGTACTTC CSARPGELAYYEQYF
- TRBD2 TRBJ2-1 TRBV5-1 TGCGCCAGCAGCCAAGGAGGGACTAGCGCGTTCTTC CASSQGGTSAFF
many - TRBJ1-3 TRBV12-3/TRBV12-4 TGTGCCAGCAGCCCGGGACTCACTGGTGACACCATATATTTT CASSPGLTGDTIYF
- - TRBJ2-4 TRBV19 TGTGCCAGTAGTATAGATAGGTCCGTAGCCAAAAACATTCAGTACTTC CASSIDRSVAKNIQYF
few TRBD1 TRBJ2-7 TRBV12-3/TRBV12-4 TGTGCCAGCAGTTTATTGGTCTCAGGGGGCCACGAGCAGTACTTC CASSLLVSGGHEQYF
few - TRBJ2-1 TRBV12-3/TRBV12-4 TGTGCCAGCAACCGGGATCCAGCAAGAAATGAGCAGTTCTTC CASNRDPARNEQFF
few TRBD2 TRBJ2-3 TRBV12-3/TRBV12-4 TGTGCCAGCAGTCTCGAGCGGGAGCGATCGCAAGCGCAGTATTTT CASSLERERSQAQYF
few - TRBJ1-2 TRBV6-2/TRBV6-3 TGTGCCAGCAGTTACTTCTGGACCTATGGCTACACCTTC CASSYFWTYGYTF
many - TRBJ2-7 TRBV29-1 TGCAGCGTTGCACCCAGCCTACTAACCTACGAGCAGTACTTC CSVAPSLLTYEQYF
few - TRBJ2-1 TRBV12-5 TGTGCTAGTGGTTGGAGTTGGAGCGGAAAGTACAATGAGCAGTTCTTC CASGWSWSGKYNEQFF
- TRBD1 TRBJ2-5 TRBV20-1 TGCAGTGCTAGGTCGACAGGGGGCAGGACCCAGTACTTC CSARSTGGRTQYF
- - TRBJ2-2 TRBV24-1 TGTGCCACCAGTGATCGGACAGCGAACACCGGGGAGCTGTTTTTT CATSDRTANTGELFF
few - TRBJ1-1 TRBV6-1 TGTGCCAGCAGTCCCGGTCCTCTCACTGAAGCTTTCTTT CASSPGPLTEAFF